The present T cell receptor (beta chain) was sequenced within a study of blood T cell repertoires in COVID-19. About the research overall: The United States, Italy and Spain supplied acute and convalescent COVID-19 samples. The cDNA or gDNA used as material had been derived from T cells, B-cell-depleted T cells, or PBMCs.

In the authors' workflow: For nucleated cells, counts were estimated from reference gene primer amplification. This table comes from immunoSEQ multiplex PCR, and its TCRdb copy is limited to in-frame clones, with some not included. The V and J calls and clone size come from that table; D and trimming were worked out from the DNA. The profile shows 270,000 or so clones, about four fifths of them singletons. CDR3 length: 14 residues. V lost 1 base and J 5 bases, leaving 12 bases between the germline ends. The germline gives CDR1 SGHDN, CDR2 FVKESK. Sequencing input: peripheral blood. This TCR was recovered from a woman in her forties or fifties who had recovered from COVID-19. This rearrangement joins TRBV14 to TRBJ2-7, with unresolved D. Written as DNA, the CDR3 is TGTGCCAGCAGCCAAGCCTTCCTCCCTCACGAGCAGTACTTC. Protein: CASSQAFLPHEQYF.